This T cell receptor (beta chain) was recorded in a study of persistence of HIV-infected CD4 T cells. Study background: Donors were ART-treated; their CMV- and Gag-responding CD4+ T cells were isolated. Regarding the study as a whole: CMV- and Gag-responding cells had lower TCRbeta richness than CD3/CD28-responding cells. Antigen-responding cells were enriched for degenerate expanded CDR3beta sequences.

On this clone: Its antigen is not known.

Cells were stimulated with overlapping HIV-1 Gag 15-mer peptides. Memory cells lacking CD40L and CD69 with high CD45RO were sorted. V shed 5 bases, J shed 11 bases, and the junction held 13 bases outside the gene matches. This CDR3 has 15 amino acids. From germline, CDR1 is SGHRS and CDR2 YFSETQ. Sequencing used immunoSEQ version 4 in survey mode. Each sample used up to about 1 ug genomic DNA diluted to roughly 10 ng/uL. TCRdb's table, derived via immunoSEQ multiplex PCR, lists solely in-frame clones and lacks some. This table has around 35,000 clones, approximately 85% appearing once. The V gene is TRBV5-1, the J gene TRBJ1-4; 9 nucleotides match TRBD1. This receptor was identified in an adult with HIV. The donor label of this sample is uncertain. The sample consisted of cultured CD4+ T cells from PBMCs, taken from a patient who received antiretroviral therapy. CDR3 in DNA: TGCGCCAGCAGTCCCTCGGGGACAGGGTATAATAAACTGTTTTTT. Translated, it gives CASSPSGTGYNKLFF.